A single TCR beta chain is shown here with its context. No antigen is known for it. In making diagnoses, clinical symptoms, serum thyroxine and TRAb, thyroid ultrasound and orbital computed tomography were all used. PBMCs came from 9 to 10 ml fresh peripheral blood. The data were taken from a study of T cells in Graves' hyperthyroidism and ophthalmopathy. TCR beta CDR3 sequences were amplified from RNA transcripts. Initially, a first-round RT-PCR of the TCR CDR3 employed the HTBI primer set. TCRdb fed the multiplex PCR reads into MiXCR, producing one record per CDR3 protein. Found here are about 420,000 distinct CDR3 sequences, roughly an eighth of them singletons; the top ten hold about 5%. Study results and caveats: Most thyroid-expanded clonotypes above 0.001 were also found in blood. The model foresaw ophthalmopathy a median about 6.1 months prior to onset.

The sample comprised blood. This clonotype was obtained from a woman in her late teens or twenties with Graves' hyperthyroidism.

The CDR3 sequence: CSVGNTEAFF. The CDR3 DNA reads TGCAGCGTTGGGAACACTGAAGCTTTCTTT. The chain combines TRBV29-1 with TRBJ1-1; no reliable D call. V was shortened by 4 bases and J by 1 base, with 1 base between the two germline ends. The CDR3 is 10 residues long. From germline, CDR1 is SQVTM and CDR2 ANQGSEA.